The 16 T cell receptor beta chains below were found in one sample sequenced in a study of cytomegalovirus exposure and HLA in healthy donors. Use of 60 Vbeta and 13 Jbeta primers characterized the PCR. Repertoires were generated with immunoSEQ multiplex PCR, while TCRdb's copy carries only in-frame clones and drops some. Its table records about 67,000 clones. Sequencing was done on a sample of PBMCs. All receptors derive from a woman between 25 and 40 years old in good health and CMV-seronegative.

This rearrangement joins TRBV13 to TRBJ2-1; D remains ambiguous. Germline-derived CDR1 and CDR2 are PRHDT and FYEKMQ (reference sequence). Trimming shortened V by 5 bases and J by 5 bases, and 10 bases separated the two germline ends. The CDR3 contains 13 residues. This CDR3 is CASSRLGNNEQFF. For the CDR3, the DNA is TGTGCCAGCAGCCGATTGGGCAACAATGAGCAGTTCTTC. The whole variable domain, filled in from reference TRBV13 and TRBJ2-1, reads AAGVIQSPRHLIKEKRETATLKCYPIPRHDTVYWYQQGPGQDPQFLISFYEKMQSDKGSIPDRFSAQQFSDYHSELNMSSLELGDSALYFCASSRLGNNEQFFGPGTRLTVL.

The genes are TRBV19 and TRBJ2-1, with no clear D. CDR1 and CDR2 (germline): LNHDA, SQIVND (reference sequence). This CDR3 has 16 amino acids. The germline V and J ends were trimmed by 2 bases and 2 bases, with 13 bases remaining between them. The CDR3 sequence: CASSIRPTLTYNEQFF. In DNA, the CDR3 is TGTGCCAGTAGTATAAGGCCGACTCTCACCTACAATGAGCAGTTCTTC.

The chain joins TRBV20-1 to TRBJ2-7; 7 positions match TRBD2. V lost 8 bases, J lost 12 bases, and 13 bases stayed unmatched. This CDR3 is built from 11 residues. From germline, CDR1 is DFQATT and CDR2 SNEGSKA (reference sequence). CDR3 residues: CSPGGLQAGYF. The CDR3 coding sequence is TGCAGTCCGGGGGGACTCCAAGCCGGGTACTTC.

The V and J genes are TRBV5-1 and TRBJ2-5, with 10 bases aligning to TRBD1. V lost 2 bases to trimming and J lost 2 bases; unmatched junction nucleotides: 6. Germline CDR1 reads SGHRS; CDR2 reads YFSETQ. The CDR3 covers 16 residues. This CDR3 is CASSFLRQGAQETQYF. DNA for the CDR3: TGCGCCAGCAGCTTTCTACGACAGGGGGCTCAAGAGACCCAGTACTTC. Combining the CDR3 with reference TRBV5-1 and TRBJ2-5 gives the whole variable domain KAGVTQTPRYLIKTRGQQVTLSCSPISGHRSVSWYQQTPGQGLQFLFEYFSETQRNKGNFPGRFSGRQFSNSRSEMNVSTLELGDSALYLCASSFLRQGAQETQYFGPGTRLLVL.

V and J are TRBV5-1 and TRBJ2-2; D perhaps matches TRBD1 (6 bases). The germline V gene encodes CDR1 SGHRS and CDR2 YFSETQ. The CDR3 covers 16 residues. The V end lost 1 base, the J end lost 0 bases, and 10 bases lay between the germline ends. CDR3 DNA sequence: TGCGCCAGCAGCTTGACCGGGACAACGAACACCGGGGAGCTGTTTTTT. The encoded protein is CASSLTGTTNTGELFF. Looking up the rest from reference TRBV5-1 and TRBJ2-2 gives the full variable domain: KAGVTQTPRYLIKTRGQQVTLSCSPISGHRSVSWYQQTPGQGLQFLFEYFSETQRNKGNFPGRFSGRQFSNSRSEMNVSTLELGDSALYLCASSLTGTTNTGELFFGEGSRLTVL.

The chain employs TRBV29-1 and TRBJ1-3; D not certain. The CDR3 is 12 amino acids. Deletions cut 4 bases from V and 2 bases from J, with 6 bases between. CDR1 SQVTM and CDR2 ANQGSEA come from the germline V gene. Written as DNA, the CDR3 is TGCAGCGTTGCGGGGACTGGAAACACCATATATTTT. Protein: CSVAGTGNTIYF.

Regarding this clone: One junction end disagrees with the germline gene, perhaps due to a read error. This chain connects TRBV4-1 to TRBJ2-7; 7 bases match TRBD1. From germline, CDR1 is MGHRA and CDR2 YSYEKL. This CDR3 has 16 residues. The CDR3 loop reads CASRQDPGQNSYEQYF. The DNA for the CDR3 is TGCGCCAGCAGACAAGATCCGGGACAGAACTCCTACGAGCAGTACTTC.

The chain combines TRBV30 with TRBJ1-1, with D uncertain. Trimming left V 3 bases short and J 5 bases short, with 16 bases between. This CDR3 is 14 amino acids long. CDR1 and CDR2 from the germline V gene are GTSNPN and SVGIG (reference sequence). CDR3 residues: CAWRSRGWSTEAFF. In nucleotides, the CDR3 is TGTGCCTGGAGGAGCAGAGGGTGGAGTACTGAAGCTTTCTTT.

V and J are TRBV18 and TRBJ2-7; D may be TRBD2 (7 bases). The CDR3 covers 15 residues. Deletions cut 6 bases from V and 0 bases from J, with 15 bases between. Germline CDR1 KGHSH, CDR2 LQKENI. DNA of the CDR3: TGTGCCAGCTCGGAACAAGGGGGGGCCTCCTACGAGCAGTACTTC. Amino acids: CASSEQGGASYEQYF.

The chain recombines TRBV10-1 with TRBJ2-7; TRBD2 is a possible D gene (6 bases). CDR1 WNHNN and CDR2 SYGVQD come from the germline V gene (reference sequence). CDR3 length: 17 residues. V lost 8 bases and J lost 4, with 27 bases in between. The CDR3 reads CASPERGCQEGLYEQYF. Here the CDR3 DNA reads TGCGCCAGCCCCGAAAGGGGCTGCCAGGAGGGCCTTTACGAGCAGTACTTC.

This chain connects TRBV7-9 to TRBJ2-2, with 9 bases aligning to TRBD1. CDR3 length equals 15 residues. Per germline, CDR1 SEHNR and CDR2 FQNEAQ (reference sequence). V shed 5 bases and J 7 bases; nucleotides not matched to a gene: 8. CDR3 protein: CASSLEQGALGELFF. CDR3 in DNA: TGTGCCAGCAGCCTTGAACAGGGGGCTCTCGGGGAGCTGTTTTTT.

This chain uses TRBV6-5 with TRBJ2-7; 7 nucleotides line up with TRBD1. The germline gives CDR1 MNHEY, CDR2 SVGAGI. V was pared by 5 bases and J by 0 bases, with 7 bases of the junction left unmatched. The CDR3 runs to 15 residues. The CDR3 is CASSPRQGISYEQYF. The CDR3 coding sequence is TGTGCCAGCAGTCCTAGACAGGGAATCTCCTACGAGCAGTACTTC.

The chain joins TRBV27 to TRBJ2-1; TRBD2 matches at 7 bases. V gave up 7 bases and J gave up 0 bases; unmatched junction bases: 12. Germline-derived CDR1 and CDR2 are MNHEY and SMNVEV (reference sequence). CDR3 length: 17 amino acids. The CDR3 loop is CASKRAGVLRSYNEQFF. DNA for the CDR3: TGTGCCAGCAAGAGGGCGGGGGTGCTCCGCTCCTACAATGAGCAGTTCTTC.

The chain employs TRBV29-1 and TRBJ1-2, with TRBD1 identical over 10 bases. V was pared by 1 base and J by 8 bases, with 7 bases of the junction left unmatched. CDR1 and CDR2 from the germline V gene are SQVTM and ANQGSEA. The CDR3 consists of 14 residues. The CDR3 nucleotides read TGCAGCGTTGAAGCGACGACAGGGGGCTGGGGCTACACCTTC. This gives the protein CSVEATTGGWGYTF.

About this clone itself: Other DNA sequences of this sample code for an identical CDR3. V gene TRBV18 combines with J gene TRBJ2-7; tentatively, D is TRBD1 (6 bases). The germline CDR1 and CDR2 sequences are KGHSH and LQKENI. The CDR3 length is 14 residues. V was pared by 2 bases and J by 1 base, with 9 bases between. The CDR3 bases are TGTGCCAGCTCACCAGGCCAGGGGTCCTACGAGCAGTACTTC. Amino acid sequence: CASSPGQGSYEQYF. Looking up the rest from reference TRBV18 and TRBJ2-7 gives the full variable domain: NAGVMQNPRHLVRRRGQEARLRCSPMKGHSHVYWYRQLPEEGLKFMVYLQKENIIDESGMPKERFSAEFPKEGPSILRIQQVVRGDSAAYFCASSPGQGSYEQYFGPGTRLTVT.

The chain carries TRBV9 and TRBJ1-3, with a weak D call TRBD1 (6 bases). V lost 3 bases to trimming and J lost 10 bases, with 11 bases between them. The CDR3 runs 12 residues. Germline CDR1 and CDR2: SGDLS and YYNGEE. The CDR3 loop reads CASSEGGETIYF. For the CDR3, the DNA is TGTGCCAGCAGCGAGGGGGGGGAAACCATATATTTT.